Described below is a single T cell receptor beta chain sequence and its context. V shed 7 bases, J shed 8 bases, and the junction held 10 bases outside the gene matches. CDR3 length: 14 amino acids. Germline CDR1 reads MDHEN; CDR2 reads SYDVKM. The record originates from a study of blood T cell repertoires in COVID-19. In the study overall: PBMCs, B-cell-depleted T cells, or T cells were the source of the cDNA or gDNA that made up the material.

In the original processing: Amplification of reference gene primers provided the estimated nucleated cell counts. TCRdb's table, derived via immunoSEQ multiplex PCR, lists solely in-frame clones and lacks some. Clonal size and the V and J genes are those of that table, whereas D and trimming came from the DNA. The data contain a few hundred thousand clones, less than 90% of them seen just once; the ten biggest clones take up under 2%. This clonotype was sampled from a man in his forties with active or convalescent COVID-19. The J gene is TRBJ2-3, the V gene TRBV28, with 9 bases that match TRBD2. The sample consisted of peripheral blood. The chain's CDR3 is CASTLAGSPGTQYF. The DNA of the CDR3 is TGTGCCAGCACCCTAGCGGGATCCCCGGGTACGCAGTATTTT. The whole variable domain, remainder taken from reference TRBV28 and TRBJ2-3, is DVKVTQSSRYLVKRTGEKVFLECVQDMDHENMFWYRQDPGLGLRLIYFSYDVKMKEKGDIPEGYSVSREKKERFSLILESASTNQTSMYLCASTLAGSPGTQYFGPGTRLTVL.